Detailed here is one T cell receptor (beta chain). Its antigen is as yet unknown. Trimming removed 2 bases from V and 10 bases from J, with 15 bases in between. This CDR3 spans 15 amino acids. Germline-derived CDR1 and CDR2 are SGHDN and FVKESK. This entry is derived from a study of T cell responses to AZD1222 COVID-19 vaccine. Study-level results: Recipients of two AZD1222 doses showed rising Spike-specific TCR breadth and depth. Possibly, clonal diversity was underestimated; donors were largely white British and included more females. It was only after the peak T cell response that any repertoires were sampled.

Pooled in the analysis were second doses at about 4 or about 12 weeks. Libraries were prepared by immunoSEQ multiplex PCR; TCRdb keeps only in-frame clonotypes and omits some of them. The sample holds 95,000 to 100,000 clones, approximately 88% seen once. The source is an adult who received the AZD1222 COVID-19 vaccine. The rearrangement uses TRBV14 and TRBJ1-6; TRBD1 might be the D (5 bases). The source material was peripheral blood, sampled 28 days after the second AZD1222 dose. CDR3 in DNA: TGTGCCAGCAGCCAACGGGGGAGGGGTATCTCACCCCTCCACTTT. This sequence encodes CASSQRGRGISPLHF. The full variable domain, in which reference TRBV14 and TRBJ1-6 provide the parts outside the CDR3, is EAGVTQFPSHSVIEKGQTVTLRCDPISGHDNLYWYRRVMGKEIKFLLHFVKESKQDESGMPNNRFLAERTGGTYSTLKVQPAELEDSGVYFCASSQRGRGISPLHFGNGTRLTVT.